This entry features one T cell receptor beta chain sequence. The sample belongs to a study of cytomegalovirus exposure and HLA in healthy donors. PCR was performed using 60 Vbeta and 13 Jbeta primers. The protocol was immunoSEQ multiplex PCR, while the TCRdb copy is restricted to in-frame clones and leaves out a portion. This sample has 150,000 to 200,000 clones, with about 65% found just once. CDR3 length equals 15 residues. V shed 6 bases and J shed 8 bases, with 19 bases lying between them. Germline lookup yields CDR1 SNHLY and CDR2 FYNNEI. Sequencing was done on a sample of PBMCs. The sequence derives from a man aged 35 to 55 in good health and CMV-seropositive. The chain combines TRBV2 with TRBJ1-4; TRBD1 might be the D (6 bases). CDR3 protein: CASSPGEGRGEKLFF. For the CDR3, the DNA is TGTGCCAGCAGCCCAGGGGAGGGGCGGGGGGAAAAACTGTTTTTT.